Presented here are 24 T cell receptor beta chains from one specimen sequenced in a study of CD8 T cells in ankylosing spondylitis (dated by TCRdb to 2016 to 2017). What the study reported, not specific to this receptor: Blood from ankylosing spondylitis patients appeared to be characterized by a TCR beta motif made up of eight highly homologous amino acid variants.

The antigens these receptors bind are not known. The method behind the library was 5' RACE. Sequenced on an Illumina HiSeq 2500. The public reads were reprocessed in TCRdb via fastp at Q25 and MiXCR, keeping in-frame beta chains. Rows matching on CDR3 protein sequence are summarized as one entry with the most common DNA and genes. The sample table shows roughly 700,000 distinct CDR3 sequences, and roughly 20% are seen once. 19% of the sample goes to the ten largest clones. The sequenced sample consisted of blood, either unsorted or a sorted T cell fraction (not recorded which). These receptors came from a male donor with ankylosing spondylitis.

The chain uses TRBV20-1 and TRBJ2-7; no firm D call. The CDR3 totals 12 residues. The V and J ends lost 1 base and 5 bases respectively, with 9 bases between them. Looked up from germline, CDR1 is DFQATT and CDR2 is SNEGSKA (reference sequence). The CDR3 sequence: CSARGLPHEQYF. The DNA of the CDR3 is TGCAGTGCTAGAGGTCTACCCCACGAGCAGTACTTC.

This clonotype was counted only a few times. The chain carries TRBV4-1 and TRBJ1-1; 8 bases fit TRBD1. With V trimmed by 3 bases and J by 2 bases, 8 bases remained unmatched. The CDR3 is 16 amino acids. The germline V gene has CDR1 MGHRA and CDR2 YSYEKL. The CDR3 bases are TGCGCCAGCAGCCAGGCCGGACAGGGACTAAACACTGAAGCTTTCTTT. It codes for CASSQAGQGLNTEAFF.

As DNA, the CDR3 is TGCAGTGCTGTCAGGGGCGGGGACCAGCAGTTCTTC. It translates to CSAVRGGDQQFF. The chain couples TRBV20-1 to TRBJ2-1; D possibly matches TRBD1 or TRBD2 (6 bases each). Germline CDR1 reads DFQATT; CDR2 reads SNEGSKA (reference sequence). Trimming removed 5 bases from V and 11 bases from J, with 16 bases in between. This CDR3 spans 12 amino acids.

V and J are TRBV12-3 or TRBV12-4 and TRBJ1-3; D gene uncertain. CDR3 length: 15 residues. V was clipped by 3 bases and J by 2 bases, with 11 bases between them. The CDR3 is CASSFGSGTGNTIYF. The CDR3 bases are TGTGCCAGCAGTTTCGGGTCTGGTACTGGAAACACCATATATTTT.

This clonotype was seen a few times. V is TRBV29-1 and J is TRBJ1-1; D remains unclear. The length of the CDR3 is 13 residues. Germline assignment: CDR1 SQVTM and CDR2 ANQGSEA. V lost 6 bases to trimming and J lost 0 bases, with 11 bases between them. The CDR3 here is CSVLRVLNTEAFF. In DNA, the CDR3 is TGCAGCGTCCTAAGGGTGCTGAACACTGAAGCTTTCTTT.

V gene TRBV7-8 combines with J gene TRBJ2-7, with 7 bases aligning to TRBD2. Trimming cost V 3 bases and J 0 bases; bases outside gene matches: 14. The germline V gene encodes CDR1 SGHVS and CDR2 FQNEAQ. CDR3 length: 18 amino acids. The CDR3 DNA sequence: TGTGCCAGCAGCTTCCCCATTGGGAGGGACCAAATCTCCTACGAGCAGTACTTC. Encoded protein: CASSFPIGRDQISYEQYF.

This chain links TRBV29-1 with TRBJ2-7; D possibly matches TRBD1 or TRBD2 (5 bases each). Germline V gene data show CDR1 as SQVTM and CDR2 as ANQGSEA. V was trimmed by 7 bases and J by 4 bases, leaving 23 bases between them. This CDR3 has 15 amino acids. In DNA form, the CDR3 reads TGCAGCGCCTACCCGGCAGGGCAAGAGGGATACGAGCAGTACTTC. Translated: CSAYPAGQEGYEQYF.

This clonotype was found many times. The CDR3 sequence is CASSPGAYEQYF. The CDR3 nucleotides read TGTGCCAGCAGCCCCGGGGCCTACGAGCAGTACTTC. The chain links TRBV12-3 or TRBV12-4 to TRBJ2-7; tentative D call: TRBD2 (5 bases). This CDR3 is 12 amino acids long. V was trimmed by 6 bases and J by 2 bases, leaving 8 bases between them.

This clonotype was detected only a few times. The chain employs TRBV5-5 and TRBJ2-1; 8 bases fit TRBD2. The CDR3 totals 15 residues. With V trimmed by 3 bases and J by 5 bases, 7 bases remained unmatched. CDR1 is SGHKS, CDR2 YYEKEE, per germline (reference sequence). The CDR3 sequence: CASSSRGGRDNEQFF. The CDR3, as DNA: TGTGCCAGCAGCTCCCGGGGGGGGCGGGACAATGAGCAGTTCTTC.

This clonotype appeared a single time. The chain joins TRBV11-3 to TRBJ2-1; tentatively, D is TRBD1 (5 bases). The CDR3 has 17 amino acids. The germline CDR1 and CDR2 sequences are SGHNT and YENEEA. V was shortened by 4 bases and J by 3 bases, with 19 bases between the two germline ends. CDR3 DNA: TGTGCCAGCAGCTCAAGTGGGGCCGGGTCCTACTACAATGAGCAGTTCTTC. Protein: CASSSSGAGSYYNEQFF.

This clonotype was detected only a few times. The chain is built from TRBV4-1 and TRBJ2-5; D unclear. The CDR3 covers 14 residues. With 0 bases removed from V and 2 bases from J, the gap between germline ends came to 7 bases. Germline assignment: CDR1 MGHRA and CDR2 YSYEKL. The CDR3: CASSQEPGQETQYF. The CDR3 nucleotides are TGCGCCAGCAGCCAAGAGCCAGGACAAGAGACCCAGTACTTC.

The chain uses TRBV7-3 and TRBJ2-1, with 8 bases matching TRBD2. Germline CDR1 and CDR2: SGHTA and FQGTGA. The CDR3 runs 15 residues. The J segment lost 7 bases and the V segment lost 6 bases, leaving 11 bases of the junction unmatched. CDR3 sequence reads: CASRSGGGPKNEQFF. The CDR3 region has the DNA TGTGCCAGCAGGAGCGGGGGAGGGCCTAAAAATGAGCAGTTCTTC.

In DNA, the CDR3 is TGCAGTGCAACCGGGACAGGGTTGTTCATGAACACTGAAGCTTTCTTT. Amino acids: CSATGTGLFMNTEAFF. This chain links TRBV20-1 with TRBJ1-1; TRBD1 matches 9 bases. The CDR3 extends over 16 amino acids. Germline-derived CDR1 and CDR2 are DFQATT and SNEGSKA (reference sequence). V lost 6 bases, J lost 0 bases, and 11 bases stayed unmatched.

This clonotype was seen a handful of times. The chain employs TRBV6-1 and TRBJ2-1; 11 nucleotides agree with TRBD2. Trimming cost V 6 bases and J 6 bases; bases outside gene matches: 7. The CDR3 runs 15 residues. CDR1 and CDR2 (germline): MNHNS, SASEGT. CDR3 in DNA: TGTGCCAGCAGCCCGGGACTAGCGGTTCTCAATGAGCAGTTCTTC. It codes for CASSPGLAVLNEQFF.

The sample holds a few counts of this clonotype. A far more abundant clone sits one base away, making this likely a read error. The chain uses TRBV7-9 and TRBJ2-7; tentative D call: TRBD1 (5 bases). The CDR3 contains 12 residues. The germline V gene has CDR1 SEHNR and CDR2 FQNEAQ (reference sequence). CDR3 sequence: CASTLGAYEQYF. DNA for the CDR3: TGTGCCAGCACCTTAGGGGCCTACGAGCAGTACTTC.

This chain connects TRBV12-3 or TRBV12-4 to TRBJ1-2; D might be TRBD1 (6 bases). Trimming took off 3 bases at V and 4 bases at J, with 18 bases between the two ends. The CDR3 has 16 amino acids. The CDR3 region is CASSFAGARVGYGYTF. CDR3 DNA: TGTGCCAGCAGTTTCGCAGGGGCGCGAGTCGGCTATGGCTACACCTTC.

This clonotype was counted ten times or more. The chain links TRBV6-5 to TRBJ2-7; 7 bases match TRBD1. Trimming took 4 bases from V and 1 from J; bases not matched to a gene: 4. The germline gives CDR1 MNHEY, CDR2 SVGAGI. The CDR3 runs 14 residues. For the CDR3, the DNA is TGTGCCAGCAGTTTTGGGGGACAGTCCTACGAGCAGTACTTC. Its translation: CASSFGGQSYEQYF.

A few counts support this clonotype. The V call is TRBV7-9, the J call TRBJ2-1, with 9 bases matching TRBD1. Unmatched junction bases numbered 13, after V lost 6 bases and J lost 7 bases. There are 16 residues in the CDR3. CDR1 and CDR2 from the germline V gene are SEHNR and FQNEAQ (reference sequence). CDR3 sequence (DNA): TGTGCCAGCAGTCCCCTCGGGACAGGGAGAAATAATGAGCAGTTCTTC. This encodes CASSPLGTGRNNEQFF.

A few counts support this clonotype. The chain is built from TRBV7-9 and TRBJ2-5; D call uncertain. Per the germline V gene, CDR1 is SEHNR and CDR2 is FQNEAQ (reference sequence). The CDR3 runs to 16 residues. With 1 base removed from V and 0 bases from J, the gap between germline ends came to 12 bases. The CDR3 is CASSLGGPTYQETQYF. CDR3 sequence (DNA): TGTGCCAGCAGCTTAGGTGGACCTACGTACCAAGAGACCCAGTACTTC.

The V gene is TRBV7-2, the J gene TRBJ2-6; D uncertain. V lost 6 bases and J 3 bases, leaving 9 bases between the germline ends. CDR3 length equals 14 residues. Germline CDR1 and CDR2: SGHTA and FQGNSA. Written as DNA, the CDR3 is TGTGCCAGCAGGCTGGGTGGTGGGGCCAACGTCCTGACTTTC. Translated, it gives CASRLGGGANVLTF.

The chain has TRBV12-3 or TRBV12-4 and TRBJ2-3, with D possibly being TRBD1 (6 bases). The CDR3 is 16 residues long. The ends were cut back, 5 bases at V and 1 base at J, with 16 bases in the middle. This chain's CDR3 is CASSPNLGARTDTQYF. CDR3 DNA sequence: TGTGCCAGCAGTCCCAATCTGGGGGCCCGCACAGATACGCAGTATTTT.

The table lists this clonotype with a few counts. The chain is built from TRBV7-2 and TRBJ1-6; the match to TRBD1 covers 7 bases. CDR1 and CDR2 (germline): SGHTA, FQGNSA. There are 15 residues in the CDR3. With V trimmed by 6 bases and J by 7 bases, 9 bases remained unmatched. CDR3 sequence reads: CASSPGGTVNSPLHF. CDR3 coding DNA: TGTGCCAGCAGTCCAGGCGGGACAGTAAATTCACCCCTCCACTTT.

This chain links TRBV15 with TRBJ2-1; D may correspond to TRBD1 or TRBD2 (6 bases each). CDR1 LNHNV and CDR2 YYDKDF come from the germline V gene (reference sequence). Trimming shortened V by 9 bases and J by 4 bases, and 13 bases separated the two germline ends. The CDR3 sequence is 13 residues long. Written as DNA, the CDR3 is TGTGCCACACAGGGACTTGGATACAATGAGCAGTTCTTC. As protein: CATQGLGYNEQFF.

The chain employs TRBV6-6 and TRBJ1-2; D may be TRBD1 (5 bases). From germline, CDR1 is MNHNY and CDR2 SVGAGI (reference sequence). V was trimmed by 10 bases and J by 4 bases, leaving 16 bases between them. This CDR3 contains 13 residues. The CDR3 sequence is CATSVGGGYGYTF. The DNA of the CDR3 is TGTGCCACGAGTGTGGGGGGAGGCTATGGCTACACCTTC.